This T cell receptor beta chain was identified in a study of human T cells and chemical hapten exposure. Study at large: Patients got weekly scalp diphenylcyclopropenone doses over the approximately 25-week study. Study-wide results and limits: Compared with pre-sensitization or healthy control sets, expanded TCRs clustered more.

MiXCR, run by TCRdb on the RACE reads, gives a single entry per CDR3 protein. This sample yields about 350,000 distinct CDR3 sequences, of which around 5.5% are seen a single time; around 8.8% belongs to the top ten. Time point of the sample: pre-sensitization, week 0. Treatment meaning: therapeutic diphenylcyclopropenone sensitization with weekly scalp DPC. Every donor had alopecia and was 18 to 70 years old; all were suitable for DPC. This CDR3 contains 12 residues. Trimming left V 3 bases short and J 6 bases short, with 11 bases between. Germline V lookup: CDR1 SQVTM, CDR2 ANQGSEA. This clonotype was counted many times. Its antigen is not identified.

The source of this sequence is a woman in her late teens or twenties with alopecia areata. Some clones in this sample may be carry-over from other donors' samples. The V and J genes are TRBV29-1 and TRBJ1-1, with D perhaps matching TRBD1 (5 bases). The specimen was whole blood, collected in connection with sensitization to the hapten diphenylcyclopropenone (DPC). CDR3 sequence (DNA): TGCAGCGTTGAGAGGATGGGGGCTGAAGCTTTCTTT. It encodes CSVERMGAEAFF. Variable domain in full (rest from reference TRBV29-1 and TRBJ1-1): SAVISQKPSRDICQRGTSLTIQCQVDSQVTMMFWYRQQPGQSLTLIATANQGSEATYESGFVIDKFPISRPNLTFSTLTVSNMSPEDSSIYLCSVERMGAEAFFGQGTRLTVV.